Following are 29 T cell receptor beta chains from one sample sequenced in a study of molecular identifiers for immune sequencing clone quantification. TCRdb reanalysed the PCR reads using MiXCR and keeps one entry per CDR3 protein. The sample has roughly 320,000 distinct CDR3 sequences, roughly 23% seen once. The sequencing sample was made of naive CD8+ T cells from blood, with Jurkat cell RNA spiked in. Subset indicated: FACS-sorted CD8+CD4-CCR7+CD45RA+ naive T cells. Every receptor here comes from a human donor in good health. Some libraries in this study had Jurkat cell RNA spiked in.

This clonotype was seen a single time. At one of its ends the junction is not consistent with the germline gene, which may arise from a read error. The V call is TRBV7-2, the J call TRBJ1-1; TRBD1 agrees at 7 bases. Looked up from germline, CDR1 is SGHTA and CDR2 is FQGNSA. CDR3 length equals 14 residues. The CDR3 here is CARSLGGAYPAAFF. CDR3 DNA sequence: TGTGCCCGCAGCTTAGGGGGCGCGTACCCTGCAGCTTTCTTT.

The chain links TRBV30 to TRBJ2-1, with a weak D call TRBD2 (5 bases). V was clipped by 1 base and J by 7 bases, with 11 bases between them. Germline V gene lookup returns CDR1 GTSNPN and CDR2 SVGIG (reference sequence). CDR3 length: 13 amino acids. Written as DNA, the CDR3 is TGTGCCTGGAGTGAAGGACTCGCGAATGAGCAGTTCTTC. It is translated as CAWSEGLANEQFF.

This clonotype was found many times. The V and J genes are TRBV28 and TRBJ2-5; D not certain. V lost 6 bases, J lost 5 bases, and 16 bases lay in between. The CDR3 consists of 14 residues. Germline V gene data show CDR1 as MDHEN and CDR2 as SYDVKM. The CDR3 DNA sequence: TGTGCCAGCAGCCGCGTTGGGGTCTTGGAGACCCAGTACTTC. This encodes CASSRVGVLETQYF.

This chain joins TRBV28 and TRBJ1-2; 10 nucleotides line up with TRBD1. Germline trimming cut 7 bases from V and 6 bases from J; bases unmatched to any gene: 11. The CDR3 has 15 amino acids. Germline V CDR1 and CDR2: MDHEN, SYDVKM. CDR3 coding DNA: TGTGCCAGCACCCTCGAGGACAGGGGGATACATGGCTACACCTTC. Protein product: CASTLEDRGIHGYTF.

The CDR3 DNA is TGTGCCAGCGGGACAGCCAGCGGAAACATTCAGTACTTC. This gives the protein CASGTASGNIQYF. The rearrangement uses TRBV6-2 or TRBV6-3 and TRBJ2-4; TRBD1 matches 7 bases. The ends lost 8 bases at V and 6 bases at J; junction bases unmatched: 7. The germline gives CDR1 MNHEY, CDR2 SVGEGT. This CDR3 is 13 amino acids long.

A remark on this clonotype: The germline gene is not matched at one end of the junction; a read error may be the cause. The chain recombines TRBV11-2 with TRBJ2-7; 9 nucleotides line up with TRBD1. This CDR3 comprises 15 residues. Germline V gene data show CDR1 as SGHAT and CDR2 as FQNNGV. The CDR3 DNA follows: TGTGTCAGCAGCTTGGCCTGGGACAGGGTATACGAGCAGTACTTC. Its translation: CVSSLAWDRVYEQYF.

This clonotype occurred a few times. The J gene is TRBJ2-5, the V gene TRBV7-2; TRBD2 aligns across 9 bases. The V gene's germline CDR1 is SGHTA and CDR2 FQGNSA. J lost 4 bases, V lost 5 bases, and 5 bases had no gene match. The CDR3 loop spans 14 amino acids. CDR3 sequence: CASSNIAGVETQYF. CDR3 coding DNA: TGTGCCAGCAGCAATATAGCGGGGGTAGAGACCCAGTACTTC.

This clonotype was seen repeatedly, ten times or more. The CDR3 sequence: CASSALREQYF. For the CDR3, the DNA is TGTGCCAGCAGTGCCCTTCGGGAGCAGTACTTC. The J gene is TRBJ2-7, the V gene TRBV25-1; D remains unclear. The germline V gene has CDR1 MGHDK and CDR2 SYGVNS. V lost 4 bases to trimming and J lost 7 bases, with 8 bases between them. There are 11 residues in the CDR3.

This clonotype was seen many times. This rearrangement joins TRBV24-1 to TRBJ2-1; D might be TRBD1 (5 bases). CDR1 and CDR2 from the germline V gene are KGHDR and SFDVKD. CDR3 length: 16 residues. The ends were cut back, 3 bases at V and 5 bases at J, with 16 bases in the middle. The CDR3 spells CATSDPQALGDNEQFF. As DNA, the CDR3 is TGTGCCACCAGTGATCCACAGGCTCTTGGGGACAATGAGCAGTTCTTC.

This sequence joins TRBV6-5 and TRBJ2-1; 9 nucleotides align to TRBD1. The V and J ends lost 10 bases and 4 bases, in that order; junction bases with no gene match: 11. Germline CDR1 reads MNHEY; CDR2 reads SVGAGI. The CDR3 consists of 15 residues. The CDR3 is CATNRDRVLYNEQFF. CDR3 DNA sequence: TGTGCCACCAACCGGGACAGGGTCCTTTACAATGAGCAGTTCTTC.

This clonotype was seen a handful of times. The chain carries TRBV20-1 and TRBJ2-7; D may be TRBD2 (5 bases). The V end lost 3 bases, the J end lost 1 base, and 10 bases lay between the germline ends. The CDR3 extends over 13 amino acids. CDR1 and CDR2 from the germline V gene are DFQATT and SNEGSKA (reference sequence). The CDR3 reads CSARTGLSYEQYF. In DNA form, the CDR3 reads TGCAGTGCTAGGACCGGACTTTCCTACGAGCAGTACTTC.

V gene TRBV28 combines with J gene TRBJ2-3; possibly TRBD1 or TRBD2 for D (5 bases each). The V gene's germline CDR1 is MDHEN and CDR2 SYDVKM. Trimming took 3 bases from V and 4 from J, leaving 20 bases between them. The CDR3 runs to 17 residues. CDR3 in DNA: TGTGCCAGCAGTTTTCTACTCGGGGCCCTAGGCTCAGATACGCAGTATTTT. It yields the protein CASSFLLGALGSDTQYF.

Only a few counts were recorded for this clonotype. The CDR3 protein is CASSLALRHFSTDTQYF. The CDR3 DNA reads TGTGCCAGCAGCTTAGCGCTTCGACATTTTAGCACAGATACGCAGTATTTT. The genes are TRBV7-9 and TRBJ2-3; D uncertain. V shed 0 bases and J shed 0 bases, with 13 bases lying between them. This CDR3 comprises 17 residues. The germline V gene encodes CDR1 SEHNR and CDR2 FQNEAQ (reference sequence).

Note on this clonotype: A much larger clonotype is one base distant, so this may be a read error. The V gene is TRBV6-5, the J gene TRBJ1-1, with no clear D. CDR3 length equals 14 residues. Germline V lookup: CDR1 MNHEY, CDR2 SVGAGI. Trimming left V 2 bases short and J 1 base short, with 8 bases between. This CDR3 reads CASSYSNTNTEAFF. Written as DNA, the CDR3 is TGTGCCAGCAGTTACAGCAATACGAACACTGAAGCTTTCTTT.

The table lists this clonotype with many counts. The chain combines TRBV30 with TRBJ2-2; no clear D. V lost 0 bases to trimming and J lost 4 bases, with 9 bases between them. The CDR3 totals 14 residues. Per the germline V gene, CDR1 is GTSNPN and CDR2 is SVGIG (reference sequence). For the CDR3, the DNA is TGTGCCTGGAGTGTAAGTCATGTCACCGGGGAGCTGTTTTTT. Protein: CAWSVSHVTGELFF.

The rearrangement joins TRBV5-1 to TRBJ2-5; no clear D. Trimming pared 0 bases from V and 2 bases from J, leaving 5 bases between. Germline V gives CDR1 SGHRS, CDR2 YFSETQ. This CDR3 is 13 amino acids long. The DNA of the CDR3 is TGCGCCAGCAGCTTGGTTGAGCAAGAGACCCAGTACTTC. It encodes CASSLVEQETQYF.

This clonotype was seen repeatedly, ten times or more. The genes are TRBV6-6 and TRBJ2-1; D is perhaps TRBD2 (5 bases). V was trimmed by 0 bases and J by 8 bases, leaving 14 bases between them. The CDR3 totals 15 residues. Germline CDR1 and CDR2: MNHNY and SVGAGI (reference sequence). DNA for the CDR3: TGTGCCAGCAGTTACTCGTTAGAGGGCCAGGATGAGCAGTTCTTC. This codes for CASSYSLEGQDEQFF.

As for this clonotype: This clone may be a read error of a much larger clone one base away. The CDR3 carries no conserved terminal phenylalanine or tryptophan, so it likely arises from a read error. This chain links TRBV28 with TRBJ2-7; TRBD1 is a possible D gene (7 bases). V gave up 3 bases and J gave up 1 base, with 13 bases separating them. The CDR3 is 15 residues long. The germline gives CDR1 MDHEN, CDR2 SYDVKM. The CDR3 is CASSFRGALSYEQYI. CDR3 DNA sequence: TGTGCCAGCAGTTTCAGGGGGGCTTTATCCTACGAGCAGTACATC.

The genes are TRBV5-1 and TRBJ2-7; tentatively, D is TRBD1 or TRBD2 (5 bases each). The germline CDR1 and CDR2 sequences are SGHRS and YFSETQ. This CDR3 region has 15 residues. V was cut by 0 bases and J by 9 bases, with 19 bases left in between. The CDR3 protein is CASSLGHILGDGQYF. The CDR3 coding sequence is TGCGCCAGCAGCTTGGGACATATCCTGGGGGACGGGCAGTACTTC.

This clonotype was counted at least ten times. The chain recombines TRBV25-1 with TRBJ2-1; 11 bases agree with TRBD2. The CDR3 consists of 14 residues. Germline assignment: CDR1 MGHDK and CDR2 SYGVNS. With 6 bases clipped from V and 7 bases from J, the junction kept 5 bases outside the gene matches. This chain's CDR3 is CASRTSGNYNEQFF. Written as DNA, the CDR3 is TGTGCCAGCAGGACTAGCGGGAACTATAATGAGCAGTTCTTC.

In this sample, this clonotype turned up many times. The rearrangement links TRBV7-6 to TRBJ2-5; the D gene is possibly TRBD1 (6 bases). Trimming stripped 4 bases from V and 4 bases from J, with 16 bases between. This CDR3 has 15 amino acids. Germline V CDR1 and CDR2: SGHVS, FNYEAQ. The CDR3 region is CASSSPKQGVETQYF. In DNA form, the CDR3 reads TGTGCCAGCAGCTCTCCAAAACAGGGCGTAGAGACCCAGTACTTC.

This clonotype was counted many times. The rearrangement uses TRBV28 and TRBJ2-7, with 12 bases lining up with TRBD2. The V gene end was trimmed by 5 bases and the J gene end by 5 bases; junction bases not matched to a gene: 7. The CDR3 is made up of 15 amino acids. The germline gives CDR1 MDHEN, CDR2 SYDVKM. The CDR3: CASSRLAGVPHEQYF. CDR3 bases: TGTGCCAGCAGTAGACTAGCGGGAGTTCCCCACGAGCAGTACTTC.

This clonotype was seen a handful of times. A read error is possible here, since a much larger clone lies one base away. The chain recombines TRBV28 with TRBJ2-7; perhaps TRBD1 as D (5 bases). Germline values: CDR1 MDHEN, CDR2 SYDVKM. This CDR3 contains 12 residues. CDR3 residues: CASSRVAYGQYF. The CDR3, as DNA: TGTGCCAGCAGCAGGGTAGCCTACGGGCAGTACTTC.

The chain uses TRBV12-3 or TRBV12-4 and TRBJ2-3; 8 bases agree with TRBD2. The CDR3 sequence is 16 residues long. V shed 1 base and J 0 bases; nucleotides not matched to a gene: 3. The CDR3 nucleotides are TGTGCCAGCAGTTTAGTTCGCGGGAGGAGCACAGATACGCAGTATTTT. This codes for CASSLVRGRSTDTQYF.

In this sample, this clonotype turned up a few times. The chain uses TRBV28 and TRBJ1-1; D gene uncertain. Germline V gene lookup returns CDR1 MDHEN and CDR2 SYDVKM. Trimming cost V 5 bases and J 8 bases, with 12 bases left between them. This CDR3 is 12 amino acids long. CDR3 in DNA: TGTGCCAGCAGTCCGCTCCGTCCCGAAGCTTTCTTT. Translated, it gives CASSPLRPEAFF.

Note on this clonotype: Compared with germline, one end of the junction differs, possibly owing to a read error. The chain employs TRBV19 and TRBJ2-1, with TRBD1 as a possible D gene (6 bases). This CDR3 is 13 amino acids long. CDR1 and CDR2 (germline): LNHDA, SQIVND (reference sequence). The DNA for the CDR3 is TGTGCCGGTAGTAGAGACAGGAACAATGAGCAGTTCTTC. This sequence encodes CAGSRDRNNEQFF.

Worth noting for this clonotype: One end of the junction is discordant with germline, which a read error may explain. This rearrangement joins TRBV13 to TRBJ1-1, with 8 bases matching TRBD1. Germline V gene sequence: CDR1 PRHDT, CDR2 FYEKMQ (reference sequence). The length of the CDR3 is 14 residues. CDR3 sequence (DNA): TGTGCCAGCAGCACCCACCAGGGGGCCACTGAGGCTTTCTTT. Its protein is CASSTHQGATEAFF.

In this sample, this clonotype turned up once. Likely a read error: the CDR3 ends without its conserved phenylalanine or tryptophan. The V call is TRBV3-1, the J call TRBJ2-3; no clear D. Germline CDR1 and CDR2: LGHDT and YNNKEL (reference sequence). This CDR3 region has 14 residues. Trimming removed 4 bases from V and 0 bases from J, with 8 bases in between. In DNA form, the CDR3 reads TGTGCCAGCAGCCCGAAGCTAAGCACAGATACGCAGTATCTT. Translated: CASSPKLSTDTQYL.

This chain connects TRBV11-2 to TRBJ1-1, with unresolved D. Germline CDR1 reads SGHAT; CDR2 reads FQNNGV. The germline V and J ends were trimmed by 1 base and 4 bases, with 7 bases remaining between them. The CDR3 runs 13 residues. In DNA form, the CDR3 reads TGTGCCAGCAGCTTAGTCGCAGGCACTGAAGCTTTCTTT. Translating it yields CASSLVAGTEAFF.